Listed below are T cell receptor beta chains from one sample, sequenced in a study of blood T cell repertoires in COVID-19. Clones were read by immunoSEQ multiplex PCR, and TCRdb kept only the in-frame ones, dropping some. The sample shows about 150,000 clones, roughly 88% of them seen only once. Sequencing was performed on peripheral blood. These receptors originate from a man between 60 and 75 years old with COVID-19, enrolled during active disease. Each CDR3 is given with its conserved first and last residue. The D gene is left open where the match is weak. Part of the rows lack a size; the others show once, few, many or a class for expanded clones.

V gene,D gene,J gene,clone size,CDR3 DNA,CDR3 protein
TRBV6-5,-,TRBJ1-3,-,TGTGCCAGCAGTCCGGTTACCTCTGGAAACACCATATATTTT,CASSPVTSGNTIYF
TRBV7-9,TRBD1,TRBJ1-1,-,TGTGCCAGCAGCTTATCAGGGGGCGTAGACACTGAAGCTTTCTTT,CASSLSGGVDTEAFF
TRBV27,TRBD1,TRBJ1-5,-,TGTGCCAGCCGAAGCTCGGGACAGAGTTTGCCCCAGCATTTT,CASRSSGQSLPQHF
TRBV18,TRBD1,TRBJ1-2,-,TGTGCCAGCTCACCACCGGGACAGGGTTCTGGCTACACCTTC,CASSPPGQGSGYTF
TRBV11-3,-,TRBJ2-7,-,TGTGCCAGCAGCGGGGCCGGGGGTGGCTACGAGCAGTACTTC,CASSGAGGGYEQYF
TRBV30,TRBD2,TRBJ2-3,-,TGTGCCTTCCGACTAGCGGGAGCCACAGATACGCAGTATTTT,CAFRLAGATDTQYF
TRBV6-5,-,TRBJ1-1,-,TGTGCCAGCAGTTATGATGGTACGGGGAACACTGAAGCTTTCTTT,CASSYDGTGNTEAFF
TRBV28,-,TRBJ2-5,-,TGTGCCAGCACCAGGGTGGGCTCATCCGAAGAACAAGAGACCCAGTACTTC,CASTRVGSSEEQETQYF
TRBV27,TRBD1,TRBJ1-1,-,TGTGCCAGCAGGCGGACCGGAAACGGACAGGGGGTTCGAGCTTTCTTT,CASRRTGNGQGVRAFF
TRBV7-2,TRBD1,TRBJ1-2,-,TGTGCCAGCAGCTATACCGGGACAGGGAGCTATGGCTACACCTTC,CASSYTGTGSYGYTF
TRBV4-1,TRBD1,TRBJ1-1,once,TGCGCCAGCAGCCAAGGCGCCCAAGACAGGGGAGGAGGGAGGACTGAAGCTTTCTTT,CASSQGAQDRGGGRTEAFF
TRBV4-2,TRBD1,TRBJ1-2,-,TGTGCCAGCAGCCAACCGAGAGGTGGGGGCGGACAGGGAGCTAACTATGGCTACACCTTC,CASSQPRGGGGQGANYGYTF
TRBV28,TRBD1,TRBJ1-1,-,TGTGCCAGCAGTGAAAACAGGGGGCGCAAGCCAGCTTTCTTT,CASSENRGRKPAFF
TRBV7-2,-,TRBJ1-5,-,TGTGCCAGCAGCCTAACACAGGTTCTAGGTCAGCCCCAGCATTTT,CASSLTQVLGQPQHF
TRBV19,-,TRBJ1-2,-,TGTGCCAGTAGTTCGGACAGACCCCCTAACTATGGCTACACCTTC,CASSSDRPPNYGYTF
TRBV9,TRBD1,TRBJ2-1,-,TGTGCCAGCAGCGTAGCGGGACAGGGGTTCTATGAGCAGTTCTTC,CASSVAGQGFYEQFF
TRBV18,TRBD2,TRBJ2-1,once,TGTGCCAGCTCACAACCGGGGGGCTCCTACAATGAGCAGTTCTTC,CASSQPGGSYNEQFF
TRBV7-9,-,TRBJ1-5,-,TGTGCCAGCAGCTTGAACAGTTATCAGCCCCAGCATTTT,CASSLNSYQPQHF
TRBV30,-,TRBJ2-7,-,TGTGCCTGGAGTGTTACCGGGTACGAGCAGTACTTC,CAWSVTGYEQYF
TRBV11-2,-,TRBJ2-7,once,TGTGCCAGCAGCTCCTGGGGGCGGAGCTCCTACGAGCAGTACTTC,CASSSWGRSSYEQYF
TRBV5-3,-,TRBJ2-5,few,TGTGCCAGAACCGTCTACGGTGACAGATTAATACCCCAAGAGACCCAGTACTTC,CARTVYGDRLIPQETQYF
TRBV18,TRBD2,TRBJ2-7,-,TGTGCCAGCTCACTAGGGACTAGCGGGAGTGTGACCTACGAGCAGTACTTC,CASSLGTSGSVTYEQYF
TRBV11-2,-,TRBJ2-1,-,TGTGCCAGCCAATTTCGAACCGGGGGTGCGTACAATGAGCAGTTCTTC,CASQFRTGGAYNEQFF
TRBV7-3,-,TRBJ1-1,-,TGTGCCAGCAGCTCCTCGCCGGGAAGCACTGAAGCTTTCTTT,CASSSSPGSTEAFF
TRBV5-1,TRBD1,TRBJ2-3,-,TGCGCCAGCAGAAAGACCCCGGGACAGGGGGCCTCAGATACGCAGTATTTT,CASRKTPGQGASDTQYF
TRBV7-2,TRBD2,TRBJ2-1,-,TGTGCCAGCAGCTCGACTAGCGGGAGGGCCGGGAACGAGCAGTTCTTC,CASSSTSGRAGNEQFF
TRBV9,TRBD1,TRBJ2-7,few,TGTGCCAGCAGCGTCGCCGGGACAGGGTTCTACGAGCAGTACTTC,CASSVAGTGFYEQYF
TRBV11-3,-,TRBJ2-5,-,TGTGCCAGCAGCTTAGTGGGCAGCACTGAAGAGACCCAGTACTTC,CASSLVGSTEETQYF
TRBV4-3,-,TRBJ2-4,-,TGCGCCAGCAGCCAAGAGGGCATAGGGGGAGTGTCCAAAAACATTCAGTACTTC,CASSQEGIGGVSKNIQYF
TRBV7-9,-,TRBJ2-1,-,TGTGCCAGCAGCCGGCGCCCGGGGGGCGACAATGAGCAGTTCTTC,CASSRRPGGDNEQFF
TRBV18,-,TRBJ1-4,-,TGTGCCAGCTCGATAAACGGACACCCTGAAAAACTGTTTTTT,CASSINGHPEKLFF
TRBV5-5,-,TRBJ1-1,-,TGTGCCAGCAGCTTGGATCGAAACAGAAACACTGAAGCTTTCTTT,CASSLDRNRNTEAFF
TRBV7-2,TRBD1,TRBJ1-1,-,TGTGCCAGCAGCCCGAGACAGGGACCGAACACTGAAGCTTTCTTT,CASSPRQGPNTEAFF
TRBV20-1,TRBD2,TRBJ2-1,-,TGCAGTGCTAGTCCCACTAGCGGGGGGAATGAGCAGTTCTTC,CSASPTSGGNEQFF
TRBV24-1,-,TRBJ1-4,-,TGTGCCACCAGTGATTTAAAGGGAGGGGTTGAAAAACTGTTTTTT,CATSDLKGGVEKLFF
TRBV6-5,TRBD1,TRBJ1-2,few,TGTGCCAGCTACCAAAAAAGAACAGGGGAGGACGGCTACACCTTC,CASYQKRTGEDGYTF
TRBV6-5,TRBD1,TRBJ1-6,-,TGTGCCAGCAGTCAGACAGGGGGACATTCACCCCTCCACTTT,CASSQTGGHSPLHF
TRBV28,-,TRBJ1-2,-,TGTGCCAGCAGTCCCCCCAGGGGAGTTAGGTATGGCTACACCTTC,CASSPPRGVRYGYTF
TRBV7-9,-,TRBJ2-5,-,TGTGCCAGCAGCTTAGCTGCCACCAGGGCCCAAGAGACCCAGTACTTC,CASSLAATRAQETQYF
TRBV30,-,TRBJ2-3,-,TGTGCCTGGAGTGTACAAACCCCGGCAGGGGTAGATACGCAGTATTTT,CAWSVQTPAGVDTQYF
TRBV27,TRBD1,TRBJ2-7,-,TGTGCCAGTGAGGACAGGGGATCCTACGAGCAGTACTTC,CASEDRGSYEQYF
TRBV20-1,-,TRBJ1-2,-,TGCAGTGCTAGGGCCAGGGATGGCTACACCTTC,CSARARDGYTF
TRBV4-2,TRBD2,TRBJ2-1,-,TGTGCCAGCAGCCAAGTCTCTCTAGCGGGAGAGGTTGAGCAGTTCTTC,CASSQVSLAGEVEQFF
TRBV14,-,TRBJ1-4,-,TGTGCCAGCAGCCAGGAGGGCAGGGTTGGAGAAAAACTGTTTTTT,CASSQEGRVGEKLFF
TRBV11-1,-,TRBJ1-1,-,TGTGCCAGCAGCTGGGGGCAGAACACTGAAGCTTTCTTT,CASSWGQNTEAFF
TRBV19,-,TRBJ1-6,-,TGTGCCAGTAGTAGGGGGGAACAATATTCACCCCTCCACTTT,CASSRGEQYSPLHF
TRBV18,-,TRBJ2-5,-,TGTGCCAGCTCACACAGACAGGGAGGAGAGACCCAGTACTTC,CASSHRQGGETQYF
TRBV3-1/TRBV3-2,-,TRBJ1-1,once,TGTGCCAGCACCGCCAGGGGTTTTACCGAAGCTTTCTTT,CASTARGFTEAFF
TRBV18,-,TRBJ1-2,-,TGTGCCAGCCTCGGTTTAGTGGGGGCAGGCTATGGCTACACCTTC,CASLGLVGAGYGYTF
TRBV12-3/TRBV12-4,-,TRBJ2-1,-,TGTGCCAGCAGTTTGCAGGGGATTGAGCAGTTCTTC,CASSLQGIEQFF
TRBV12-3/TRBV12-4,-,TRBJ1-2,-,TGTGCCAGCAGGCCCCCCGCGAACTATGGCTACACCTTC,CASRPPANYGYTF
TRBV11-3,-,TRBJ1-1,-,TGTGCCAGCAGCTCTCTACAGGGCGGGGCTTTCTTT,CASSSLQGGAFF
TRBV5-6,TRBD2,TRBJ2-3,few,TGTGCCAGCAGCTGGGGACTAGCGGCCACAGATACGCAGTATTTT,CASSWGLAATDTQYF
TRBV7-8,-,TRBJ1-1,-,TGTGCCAGCAGCACTCGACAGATGAACACTGAAGCTTTCTTT,CASSTRQMNTEAFF
TRBV19,-,TRBJ1-1,-,TGTGCCAGTAGTTGGGGGGGAACTGAAGCTTTCTTT,CASSWGGTEAFF
TRBV2,-,TRBJ2-2,-,TGTGCCAGCAGTGAACGGGCGGGCGGGGAGCTGTTTTTT,CASSERAGGELFF
TRBV7-9,-,TRBJ1-2,few,TGTGCCAGCAGTCCCCTGCCCCAGCCAGGCTATGGCTACACCTTC,CASSPLPQPGYGYTF
TRBV11-2,-,TRBJ2-5,-,TGTGCCAGCAGCTTAGGGCCCCAAGAGACCCAGTACTTC,CASSLGPQETQYF